This T cell receptor (beta chain) was sequenced during a study of blood T cell repertoires in COVID-19. Study as a whole: Samples representing acute and convalescent COVID-19 were sourced from the United States, Italy and Spain. The analysed material was cDNA or gDNA that came from T cells, B-cell-depleted T cells, or PBMCs.

With respect to this clone: One junction end disagrees with the germline gene, perhaps due to a read error.

Original processing methods: Reference gene primer amplification gave nucleated cell count estimates. Using immunoSEQ multiplex PCR, the repertoire was profiled, and TCRdb retains in-frame clones only, with some absent. V, J and clone size are those of that table, while D and trimming were read from the DNA. The top ten clones hold about 6.8% of a sample with approximately 150,000 clones, around 84% of them seen once. The sequencing sample was made of peripheral blood. The receptor comes from a woman between 45 and 65 years old in a cohort sampled during active or convalescent COVID-19.

The CDR3 is CASSSARGETQYF. For the CDR3, the DNA is TGTGCTAGCAGCTCTGCGAGGGGGGAGACCCAGTACTTC. The chain combines TRBV7-7 with TRBJ2-5; TRBD1 is a possible D gene (6 bases). The CDR3 has 13 amino acids. Germline CDR1 SSHAT, CDR2 FNYEAQ (reference sequence). Together with reference TRBV7-7 and TRBJ2-5, the CDR3 gives the full variable domain: GAGVSQSPRYKVTKRGQDVTLRCDPISSHATLYWYQQALGQGPEFLTYFNYEAQPDKSGLPSDRFSAERPEGSISTLTIQRTEQRDSAMYRCASSSARGETQYFGPGTRLLVL.